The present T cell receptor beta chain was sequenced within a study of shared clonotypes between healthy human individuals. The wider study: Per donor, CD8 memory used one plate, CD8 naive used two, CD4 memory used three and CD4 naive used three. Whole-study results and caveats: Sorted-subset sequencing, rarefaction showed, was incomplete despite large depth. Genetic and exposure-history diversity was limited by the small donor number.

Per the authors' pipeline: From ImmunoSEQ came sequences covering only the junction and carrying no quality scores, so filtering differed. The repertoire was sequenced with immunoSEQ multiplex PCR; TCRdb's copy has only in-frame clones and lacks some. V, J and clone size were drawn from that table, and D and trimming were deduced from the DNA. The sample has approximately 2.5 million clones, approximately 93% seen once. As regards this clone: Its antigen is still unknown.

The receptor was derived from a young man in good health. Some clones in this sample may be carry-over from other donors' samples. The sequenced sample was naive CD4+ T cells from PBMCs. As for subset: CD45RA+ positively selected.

The CDR3 loop reads CASSQPLTSGKGDTQYF. The CDR3 coding sequence is TGTGCCAGCAGCCAACCACTGACTAGCGGGAAGGGAGATACGCAGTATTTT. V and J are TRBV14 and TRBJ2-3; 11 bases line up with TRBD2. V trimming: 2 bases; J trimming: 5 bases; junction bases outside the gene matches: 9. The CDR3 runs to 17 residues. CDR1 and CDR2 (germline): SGHDN, FVKESK.